Below, one T cell receptor (beta chain) is given with its context. Its antigen is still unknown. V was clipped by 3 bases and J by 0 bases; unmatched bases: 17. The CDR3 covers 20 residues. Germline assignment: CDR1 LGHNA and CDR2 YNFKEQ. Repertoires were generated with immunoSEQ multiplex PCR, while TCRdb's copy carries only in-frame clones and drops some. The data hold 10,000 to 12,000 clones, with 63% observed a single time. The data originate from a study of tumor-infiltrating lymphocytes in localized non-small cell lung cancer. Study summary: Some samples were collected after neoadjuvant chemotherapy; smokers, never-smokers and several histologies were included. Study-wide findings and caveats: No link was found between tumor T-cell fraction and recurrence-free survival.

Material for sequencing was lung tumor tissue. The sequence derives from a human donor with non-small cell lung cancer. The rearrangement joins TRBV4-2 to TRBJ2-1; TRBD2 matches 7 bases. For the CDR3, the DNA is TGTGCCAGCAGCCAGGCTGATCTGACCGGGACTATCAGCTCCTACAATGAGCAGTTCTTC. Translation gives CASSQADLTGTISSYNEQFF.